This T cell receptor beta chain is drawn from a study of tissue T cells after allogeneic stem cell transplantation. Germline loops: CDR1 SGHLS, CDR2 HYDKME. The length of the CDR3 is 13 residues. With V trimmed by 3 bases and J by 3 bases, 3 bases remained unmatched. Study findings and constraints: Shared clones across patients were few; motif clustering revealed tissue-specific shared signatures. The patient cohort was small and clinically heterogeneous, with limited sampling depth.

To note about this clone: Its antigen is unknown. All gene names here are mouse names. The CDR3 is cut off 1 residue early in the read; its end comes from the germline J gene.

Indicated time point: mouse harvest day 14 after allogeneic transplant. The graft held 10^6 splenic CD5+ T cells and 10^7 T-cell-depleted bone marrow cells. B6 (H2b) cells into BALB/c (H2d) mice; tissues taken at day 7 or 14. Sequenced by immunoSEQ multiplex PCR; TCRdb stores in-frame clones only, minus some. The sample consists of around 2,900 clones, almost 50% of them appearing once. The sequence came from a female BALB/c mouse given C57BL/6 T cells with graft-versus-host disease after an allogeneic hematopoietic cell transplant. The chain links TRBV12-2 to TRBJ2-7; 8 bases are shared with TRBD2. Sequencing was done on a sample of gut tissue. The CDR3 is CASSFDWGYEQYF. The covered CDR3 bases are TGTGCCAGCTCTTTCGACTGGGGCTATGAACAGTAC.